This entry lists 5 T cell receptor beta chains sequenced from one sample in a study of blood T cells in healthy people across ages. A second PCR, run for about 7 to 12 cycles, used a sample-barcoded 5' primer plus a J-beta primer mix. TCRdb called the 5' RACE reads again in MiXCR, with one record for every CDR3 protein. This table has about 730,000 distinct CDR3 sequences, roughly 44% appearing once. Source material: blood. These receptor sequences come from a woman aged 60-75 years in good health.

The chain carries TRBV19 and TRBJ1-5; 9 bases match TRBD1. The germline V gene has CDR1 LNHDA and CDR2 SQIVND (reference sequence). Trimming removed 2 bases from V and 7 bases from J; junction bases left unmatched: 3. CDR3 size: 14 residues. CDR3 amino acids: CASSIRTGVQPQHF. The CDR3 DNA reads TGTGCCAGTAGTATAAGGACAGGGGTCCAGCCCCAGCATTTT. Together with reference TRBV19 and TRBJ1-5, the CDR3 gives the full variable domain: DGGITQSPKYLFRKEGQNVTLSCEQNLNHDAMYWYRQDPGQGLRLIYYSQIVNDFQKGDIAEGYSVSREKKESFPLTVTSAQKNPTAFYLCASSIRTGVQPQHFGDGTRLSIL.

This clonotype occurred a few times. The chain employs TRBV7-9 and TRBJ2-7, with unresolved D. The CDR3 contains 14 residues. V lost 5 bases to trimming and J lost 0 bases, with 11 bases between them. Germline-derived CDR1 and CDR2 are SEHNR and FQNEAQ (reference sequence). As DNA, the CDR3 is TGTGCCAGCAGCCCCCCCGCGACCTCCTACGAGCAGTACTTC. As protein: CASSPPATSYEQYF.

The rearrangement links TRBV2 to TRBJ2-2; tentatively, D is TRBD2 (6 bases). Between the trimmed V and J ends, which lost 8 bases and 6 bases, there was a span of 13 bases. CDR1 is SNHLY, CDR2 FYNNEI, per germline. The CDR3 contains 13 residues. This chain's CDR3 is CASGEEVAGELFF. The CDR3, as DNA: TGTGCCAGCGGGGAGGAGGTAGCCGGGGAGCTGTTTTTT.

In its sample, this clonotype was seen a few times. This chain joins TRBV5-1 and TRBJ2-3; 8 positions match TRBD2. V lost 4 bases, J lost 4 bases, and 17 bases stayed unmatched. The CDR3 covers 18 residues. Germline assignment: CDR1 SGHRS and CDR2 YFSETQ. CDR3 sequence reads: CASSRGGDSGANADTQYF. The CDR3 nucleotides read TGCGCCAGCAGCCGGGGGGGTGACTCGGGGGCGAACGCAGATACGCAGTATTTT.

The CDR3 reads CASSQLQGSPLHF. Here the CDR3 DNA reads TGTGCCAGCAGCCAACTACAGGGTTCACCCCTCCACTTT. This chain links TRBV12-3 or TRBV12-4 with TRBJ1-6; weak D call: TRBD1 (6 bases). The CDR3 contains 13 residues. V was pared by 6 bases and J by 9 bases, with 12 bases between.